The 3 T cell receptor beta chains given below trace back to one sample, sequenced in a study of cytomegalovirus exposure and HLA in healthy donors. PCR amplification relied on 60 Vbeta primers (plus 13 Jbeta primers). Sequencing used immunoSEQ multiplex PCR; TCRdb keeps in-frame clones, though not all of them. The table shows about 200,000 clones, with approximately 79% occurring only once. Input material: PBMCs. These receptors came from a man in his fifties in good health and CMV-seronegative.

The table lists this clone with a few counts. This sequence joins TRBV6-5 and TRBJ1-5, with D unresolved. V lost 5 bases to trimming and J lost 1 base, with 12 bases between them. The CDR3 extends over 15 amino acids. Germline V CDR1 and CDR2: MNHEY, SVGAGI. The CDR3, as DNA: TGTGCCAGCAGTGCGGAGGGCGGGAGCAATCAGCCCCAGCATTTT. Its translation is CASSAEGGSNQPQHF.

V usage is TRBV9 and J usage is TRBJ2-3; the D is unclear. Trimming removed 4 bases from V and 0 bases from J, with 3 bases in between. CDR3 length: 12 amino acids. From germline, CDR1 is SGDLS and CDR2 YYNGEE. The DNA for the CDR3 is TGTGCCAGCAGCTCAAGCACAGATACGCAGTATTTT. Protein product: CASSSSTDTQYF.

CDR3 residues: CASSIELAGGQTAEQYF. DNA for the CDR3: TGTGCCAGTAGTATAGAACTAGCGGGAGGGCAGACGGCCGAGCAGTACTTC. The chain is built from TRBV19 and TRBJ2-7, with 13 bases that match TRBD2. Germline assignment: CDR1 LNHDA and CDR2 SQIVND (reference sequence). The CDR3 sequence is 17 residues long. V shed 0 bases and J 6 bases; nucleotides not matched to a gene: 8.